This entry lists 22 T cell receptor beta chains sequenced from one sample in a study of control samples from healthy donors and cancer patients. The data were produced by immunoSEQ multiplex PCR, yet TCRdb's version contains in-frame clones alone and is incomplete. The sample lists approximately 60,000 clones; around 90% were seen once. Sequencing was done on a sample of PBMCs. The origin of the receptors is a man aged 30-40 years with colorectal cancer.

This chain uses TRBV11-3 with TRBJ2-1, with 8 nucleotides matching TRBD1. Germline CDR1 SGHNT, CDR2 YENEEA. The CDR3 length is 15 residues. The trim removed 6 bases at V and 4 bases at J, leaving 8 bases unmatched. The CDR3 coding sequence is TGTGCCAGCAGTACCCGACAGGGGAATTACAATGAGCAGTTCTTC. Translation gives CASSTRQGNYNEQFF.

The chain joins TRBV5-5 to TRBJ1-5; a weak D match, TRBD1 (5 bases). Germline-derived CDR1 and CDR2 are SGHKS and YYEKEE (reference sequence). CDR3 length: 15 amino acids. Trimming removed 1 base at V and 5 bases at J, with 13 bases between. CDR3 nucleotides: TGTGCCAGCAGCTTGAGGGACGAAGTATATCAGCCCCAGCATTTT. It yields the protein CASSLRDEVYQPQHF.

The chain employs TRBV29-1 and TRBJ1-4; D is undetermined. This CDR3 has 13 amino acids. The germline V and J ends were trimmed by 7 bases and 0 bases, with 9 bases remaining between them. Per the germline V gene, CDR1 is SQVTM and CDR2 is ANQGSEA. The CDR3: CSAASATNEKLFF. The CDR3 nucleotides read TGCAGCGCCGCGAGTGCAACTAATGAAAAACTGTTTTTT.

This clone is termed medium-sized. The CDR3 loop reads CASSTGPGPHYEQYF. The CDR3 DNA reads TGTGCCAGCAGCACCGGCCCAGGGCCGCATTACGAGCAGTACTTC. The J gene is TRBJ2-7, the V gene TRBV7-6; possible D gene TRBD1, 5 bases. The V gene lost 5 bases and the J gene lost 4 bases, with 18 bases spanning the gap. Germline V CDR1 and CDR2: SGHVS, FNYEAQ. This CDR3 is built from 15 residues.

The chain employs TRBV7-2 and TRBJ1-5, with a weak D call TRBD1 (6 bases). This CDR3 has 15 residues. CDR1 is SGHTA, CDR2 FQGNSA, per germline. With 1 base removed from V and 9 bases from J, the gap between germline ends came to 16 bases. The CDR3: CASSLDRDSIRPQHF. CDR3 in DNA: TGTGCCAGCAGCTTAGACAGGGACTCTATAAGGCCCCAGCATTTT.

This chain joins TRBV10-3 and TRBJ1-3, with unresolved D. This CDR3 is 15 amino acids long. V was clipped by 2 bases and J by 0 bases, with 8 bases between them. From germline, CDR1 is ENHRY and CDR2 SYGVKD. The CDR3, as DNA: TGTGCCATCAGTGAGGGTGGGTCCTCTGGAAACACCATATATTTT. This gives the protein CAISEGGSSGNTIYF.

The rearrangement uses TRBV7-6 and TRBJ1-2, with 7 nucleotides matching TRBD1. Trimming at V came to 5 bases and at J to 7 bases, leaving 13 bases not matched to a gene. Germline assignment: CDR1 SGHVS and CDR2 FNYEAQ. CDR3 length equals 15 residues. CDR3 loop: CASSPTEGGGSGYTF. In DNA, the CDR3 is TGTGCCAGCAGCCCGACCGAGGGAGGGGGCAGTGGCTACACCTTC.

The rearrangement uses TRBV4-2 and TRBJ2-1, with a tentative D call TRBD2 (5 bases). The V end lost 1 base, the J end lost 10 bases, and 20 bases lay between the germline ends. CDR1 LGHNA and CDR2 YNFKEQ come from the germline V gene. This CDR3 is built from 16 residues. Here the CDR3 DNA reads TGTGCCAGCAGCCAAGGGTTAGCGTCACTCTTAGGGGAGCAGTTCTTC. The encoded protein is CASSQGLASLLGEQFF.

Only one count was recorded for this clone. In DNA form, the CDR3 reads TGTGCCAGCAGCCCCCTAGGGACAGATTCCTACGAGCAGTACTTC. Residues: CASSPLGTDSYEQYF. The chain links TRBV7-2 to TRBJ2-7; 7 bases are shared with TRBD1. The CDR3 sequence is 15 residues long. Losses at the gene ends were 5 bases for V and 1 base for J; bases not matched to a gene: 8. In germline, CDR1 is SGHTA, CDR2 FQGNSA. The full variable domain, its missing parts supplied by reference TRBV7-2 and TRBJ2-7, is GAGVSQSPSNKVTEKGKDVELRCDPISGHTALYWYRQSLGQGLEFLIYFQGNSAPDKSGLPSDRFSAERTGGSVSTLTIQRTQQEDSAVYLCASSPLGTDSYEQYFGPGTRLTVT.

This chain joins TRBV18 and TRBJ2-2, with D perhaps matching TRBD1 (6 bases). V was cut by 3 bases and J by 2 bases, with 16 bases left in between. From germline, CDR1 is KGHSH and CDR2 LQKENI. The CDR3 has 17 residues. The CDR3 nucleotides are TGTGCCAGCTCACCGTATTTTCGGGACACCAACACCGGGGAGCTGTTTTTT. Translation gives CASSPYFRDTNTGELFF.

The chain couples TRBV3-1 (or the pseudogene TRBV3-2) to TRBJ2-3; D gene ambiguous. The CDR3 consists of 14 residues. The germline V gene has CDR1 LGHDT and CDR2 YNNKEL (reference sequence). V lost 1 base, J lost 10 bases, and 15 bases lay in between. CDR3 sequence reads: CASSQVRASNAQYF. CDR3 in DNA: TGTGCCAGCAGCCAAGTTAGGGCGTCTAACGCGCAGTATTTT.

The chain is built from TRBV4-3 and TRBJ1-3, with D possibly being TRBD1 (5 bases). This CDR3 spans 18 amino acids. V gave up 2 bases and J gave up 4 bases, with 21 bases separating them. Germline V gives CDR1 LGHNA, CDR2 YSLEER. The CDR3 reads CASSQTWGVQGSGNTIYF. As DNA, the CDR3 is TGCGCCAGCAGCCAAACATGGGGGGTTCAGGGATCAGGAAACACCATATATTTT.

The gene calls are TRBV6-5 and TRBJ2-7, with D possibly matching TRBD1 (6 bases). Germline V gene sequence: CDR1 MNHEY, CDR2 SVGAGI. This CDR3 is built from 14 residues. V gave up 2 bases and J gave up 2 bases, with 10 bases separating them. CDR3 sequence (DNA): TGTGCCAGCAGTTACGACAGGACACCCTACGAGCAGTACTTC. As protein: CASSYDRTPYEQYF.

In nucleotides, the CDR3 is TGCAGCGTTGATACCCTACCGACAGAGTCGAACACTGAAGCTTTCTTT. Encoded protein: CSVDTLPTESNTEAFF. The chain couples TRBV29-1 to TRBJ1-1; the D gene is possibly TRBD1 (5 bases). Per the germline V gene, CDR1 is SQVTM and CDR2 is ANQGSEA. The CDR3 is 16 amino acids. V was clipped by 3 bases and J by 1 base, with 18 bases between them. Supplemented by reference TRBV29-1 and TRBJ1-1, the full variable domain reads SAVISQKPSRDICQRGTSLTIQCQVDSQVTMMFWYRQQPGQSLTLIATANQGSEATYESGFVIDKFPISRPNLTFSTLTVSNMSPEDSSIYLCSVDTLPTESNTEAFFGQGTRLTVV.

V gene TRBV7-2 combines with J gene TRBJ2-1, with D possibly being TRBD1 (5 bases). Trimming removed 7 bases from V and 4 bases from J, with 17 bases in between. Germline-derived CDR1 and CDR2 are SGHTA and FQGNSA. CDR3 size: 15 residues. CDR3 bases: TGTGCCAGCAACCCCAGGGCAGGTGGGTACAATGAGCAGTTCTTC. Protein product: CASNPRAGGYNEQFF.

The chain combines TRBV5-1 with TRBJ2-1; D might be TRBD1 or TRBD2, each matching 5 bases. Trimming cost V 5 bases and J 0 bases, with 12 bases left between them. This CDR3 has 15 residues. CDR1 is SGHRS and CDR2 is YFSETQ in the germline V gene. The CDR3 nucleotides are TGCGCCAGCAGTTACACCGGGACCTCCTACAATGAGCAGTTCTTC. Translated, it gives CASSYTGTSYNEQFF.

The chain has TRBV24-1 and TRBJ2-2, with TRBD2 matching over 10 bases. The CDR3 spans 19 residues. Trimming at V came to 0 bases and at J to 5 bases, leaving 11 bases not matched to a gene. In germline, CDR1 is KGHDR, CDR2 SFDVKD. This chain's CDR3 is CATSDLARTSGASTGELFF. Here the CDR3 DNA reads TGTGCCACCAGTGATTTGGCAAGAACTAGCGGGGCTTCTACCGGGGAGCTGTTTTTT.

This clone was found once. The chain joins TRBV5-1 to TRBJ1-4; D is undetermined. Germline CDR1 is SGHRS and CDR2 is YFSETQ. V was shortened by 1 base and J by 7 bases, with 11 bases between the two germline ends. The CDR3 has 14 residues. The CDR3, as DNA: TGCGCCAGCAGCTTGTTTGGGTTCGGTGAAAAACTGTTTTTT. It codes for CASSLFGFGEKLFF.

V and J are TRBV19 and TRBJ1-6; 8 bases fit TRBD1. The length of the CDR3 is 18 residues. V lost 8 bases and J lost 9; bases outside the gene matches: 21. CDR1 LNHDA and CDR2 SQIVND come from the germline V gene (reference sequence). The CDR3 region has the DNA TGTGCCAGTTCCTCAACTCCCGCGACAGGGGTTTACTCTTCACCCCTCCACTTT. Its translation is CASSSTPATGVYSSPLHF.

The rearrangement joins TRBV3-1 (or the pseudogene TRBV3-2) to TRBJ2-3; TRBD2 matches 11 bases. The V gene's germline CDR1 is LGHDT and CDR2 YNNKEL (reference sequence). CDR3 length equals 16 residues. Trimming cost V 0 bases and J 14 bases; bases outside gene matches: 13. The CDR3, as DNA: TGTGCCAGCAGCCAAGATGTTAGCGGGGGGGGTAATAGACCGTATTTT. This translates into CASSQDVSGGGNRPYF.

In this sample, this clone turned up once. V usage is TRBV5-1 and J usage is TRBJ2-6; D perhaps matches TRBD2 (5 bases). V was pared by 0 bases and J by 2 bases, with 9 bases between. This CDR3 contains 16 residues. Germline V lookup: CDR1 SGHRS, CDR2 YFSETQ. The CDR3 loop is CASSLDRGTGANVLTF. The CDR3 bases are TGCGCCAGCAGCTTGGATCGGGGAACTGGGGCCAACGTCCTGACTTTC.

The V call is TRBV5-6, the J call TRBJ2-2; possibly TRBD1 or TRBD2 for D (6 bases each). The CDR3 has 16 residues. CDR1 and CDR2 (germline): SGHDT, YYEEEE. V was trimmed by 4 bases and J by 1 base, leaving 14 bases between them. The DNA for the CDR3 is TGTGCCAGCAGCCGGGGGCTCCGCATGAACACCGGGGAGCTGTTTTTT. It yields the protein CASSRGLRMNTGELFF.